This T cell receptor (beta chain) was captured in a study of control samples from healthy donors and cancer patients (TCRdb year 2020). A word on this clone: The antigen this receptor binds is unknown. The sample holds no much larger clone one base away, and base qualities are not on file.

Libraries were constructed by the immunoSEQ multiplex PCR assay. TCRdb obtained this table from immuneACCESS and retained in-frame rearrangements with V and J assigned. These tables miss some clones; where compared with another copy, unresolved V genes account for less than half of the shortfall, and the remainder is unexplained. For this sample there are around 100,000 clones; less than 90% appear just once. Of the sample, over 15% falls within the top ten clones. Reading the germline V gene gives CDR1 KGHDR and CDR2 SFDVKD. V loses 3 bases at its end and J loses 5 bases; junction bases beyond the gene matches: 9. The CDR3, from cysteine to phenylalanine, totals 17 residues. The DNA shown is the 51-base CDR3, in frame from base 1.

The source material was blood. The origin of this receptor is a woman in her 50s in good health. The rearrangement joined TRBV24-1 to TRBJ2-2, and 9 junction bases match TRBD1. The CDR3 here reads CATSDPSGTGKTGELFF. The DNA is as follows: TGTGCCACCAGTGATCCCTCCGGGACAGGGAAGACCGGGGAGCTGTTTTTT.